Below, 29 T cell receptor beta chains from the same sample are listed, as sequenced in a study of early T cells in non-severe SARS-CoV-2 infection. Via MiXCR, TCRdb re-called the 5' RACE reads, giving one row per CDR3 protein. The sample comprises some 85,000 distinct CDR3 sequences, approximately 15% of which are singletons, and over 1.2% rests with the top ten. The specimen sequenced was whole blood. These receptors came from an adult who was a healthcare worker with PCR-confirmed SARS-CoV-2 infection or an uninfected control (not recorded which).

This clonotype was detected many times. The V and J genes are TRBV20-1 and TRBJ2-3; D ambiguous. The CDR3 has 11 residues. Germline lookup yields CDR1 DFQATT and CDR2 SNEGSKA (reference sequence). The CDR3 protein is CRQPTTDTQYF. Written as DNA, the CDR3 is TGCAGACAACCAACCACAGATACGCAGTATTTT.

The CDR3 coding sequence is TGCAGCGGGAGGGACAGGGCTTATGGCTACACCTTC. Residues: CSGRDRAYGYTF. The chain has TRBV29-1 and TRBJ1-2; 9 positions match TRBD1. Germline V gene data show CDR1 as SQVTM and CDR2 as ANQGSEA. V dropped 7 bases and J dropped 5; count of bases not matched to a gene: 5. The CDR3 has 12 amino acids. The full variable domain, rest sourced from reference TRBV29-1 and TRBJ1-2, is SAVISQKPSRDICQRGTSLTIQCQVDSQVTMMFWYRQQPGQSLTLIATANQGSEATYESGFVIDKFPISRPNLTFSTLTVSNMSPEDSSIYLCSGRDRAYGYTFGSGTRLTVV.

The genes are TRBV27 and TRBJ2-3; D possibly corresponds to TRBD1 (5 bases). CDR3 length equals 14 residues. Trimming left V 1 base short and J 5 bases short, with 10 bases between. CDR1 MNHEY and CDR2 SMNVEV come from the germline V gene (reference sequence). CDR3 protein: CASSLLFGQDTQYF. CDR3 nucleotides: TGTGCCAGCAGTTTATTGTTCGGACAAGATACGCAGTATTTT.

The V and J genes are TRBV29-1 and TRBJ1-2, with TRBD1 as a possible D gene (6 bases). The CDR3 length is 12 residues. V shed 4 bases and J shed 4 bases, with 10 bases lying between them. Germline CDR1 and CDR2: SQVTM and ANQGSEA. CDR3 nucleotides: TGCAGCGTTGCGCGGGGGGCCTATGGCTACACCTTC. Amino acids: CSVARGAYGYTF.

This clonotype was found a few times. This chain connects TRBV11-2 to TRBJ2-2; tentatively, D is TRBD1 (6 bases). V lost 1 base and J 2 bases, leaving 17 bases between the germline ends. The CDR3 has 18 amino acids. CDR1 is SGHAT, CDR2 FQNNGV, per germline. The chain's CDR3 is CASSLVKKGDPNTGELFF. The CDR3 region has the DNA TGTGCCAGCAGCTTAGTGAAGAAGGGGGATCCCAACACCGGGGAGCTGTTTTTT.

This CDR3 is CASSGGLPGGEQFF. The CDR3 region has the DNA TGTGCCAGCAGCGGGGGACTACCCGGGGGTGAGCAGTTCTTC. The chain uses TRBV11-2 and TRBJ2-1, with 7 positions matching TRBD2. This CDR3 spans 14 amino acids. The germline V gene has CDR1 SGHAT and CDR2 FQNNGV. Trimming at V came to 5 bases and at J to 9 bases, leaving 10 bases not matched to a gene.

The chain has TRBV20-1 and TRBJ1-2; 8 nucleotides align to TRBD1. This CDR3 is 13 amino acids long. V shed 0 bases and J 7 bases; nucleotides not matched to a gene: 4. In germline, CDR1 is DFQATT, CDR2 SNEGSKA (reference sequence). As DNA, the CDR3 is TGCAGTGCTAGAGAGGGACAGGCTGGTGGCTACACCTTC. Protein sequence: CSAREGQAGGYTF.

This clonotype was seen many times. The V call is TRBV20-1, the J call TRBJ2-5, with D unclear. This CDR3 spans 14 amino acids. The germline V gene has CDR1 DFQATT and CDR2 SNEGSKA (reference sequence). Trimming left V 0 bases short and J 4 bases short, with 12 bases between. This chain's CDR3 is CSARDRIGVETQYF. The CDR3 coding sequence is TGCAGTGCTAGAGATAGGATTGGTGTAGAGACCCAGTACTTC.

The V and J genes are TRBV20-1 and TRBJ2-3; D is possibly TRBD2 (5 bases). The CDR3 totals 15 residues. Trimming removed 5 bases at V and 2 bases at J, with 17 bases between. Germline loops: CDR1 DFQATT, CDR2 SNEGSKA (reference sequence). The CDR3 sequence: CSAELRAKDTDTQYF. The CDR3 DNA reads as TGCAGTGCTGAACTGAGGGCAAAAGACACAGATACGCAGTATTTT.

This clonotype was found many times. The chain has TRBV9 and TRBJ2-1, with 7 bases lining up with TRBD2. Germline V lookup: CDR1 SGDLS, CDR2 YYNGEE. V dropped 0 bases and J dropped 6; count of bases not matched to a gene: 6. The CDR3 has 15 residues. The CDR3 sequence: CASSVAGTNPNEQFF. The CDR3 coding sequence is TGTGCCAGCAGCGTAGCCGGGACTAACCCCAATGAGCAGTTCTTC.

This clonotype turned up a few times. The rearrangement uses TRBV20-1 and TRBJ1-6, with 9 bases identical to TRBD1. The V gene's germline CDR1 is DFQATT and CDR2 SNEGSKA (reference sequence). The CDR3 loop spans 15 amino acids. After removal of 6 bases from V and 10 bases from J, the junction contained 13 bases not matched to a gene. CDR3 loop: CSARTGELWESPLHF. The CDR3 DNA reads as TGCAGTGCCCGGACAGGGGAATTATGGGAATCACCCCTCCACTTT.

This clonotype was counted a few times. The V gene is TRBV6-1, the J gene TRBJ1-5; D might be TRBD1 (6 bases). Trimming removed 2 bases from V and 3 bases from J, with 14 bases in between. CDR1 is MNHNS, CDR2 SASEGT, per germline. CDR3 size: 16 residues. CDR3: CASSEIAGADNQPQHF. CDR3 coding DNA: TGTGCCAGCAGTGAAATAGCAGGGGCGGACAATCAGCCCCAGCATTTT.

This clonotype showed up many times. This chain joins TRBV12-3 or TRBV12-4 and TRBJ2-1; 9 bases are a match to TRBD2. CDR3 size: 16 residues. After removal of 3 bases from V and 3 bases from J, the junction contained 6 bases not matched to a gene. In DNA form, the CDR3 reads TGTGCCAGCAGTTTCGGAGCGGGGGGTTACTACAATGAGCAGTTCTTC. Its protein is CASSFGAGGYYNEQFF.

The chain joins TRBV9 to TRBJ2-1; D gene unclear. The CDR3 has 12 residues. V lost 1 base and J lost 7, with 6 bases in between. Germline CDR1 is SGDLS and CDR2 is YYNGEE. Here the CDR3 DNA reads TGTGCCAGCAGCGTACAGACAAATGAGCAGTTCTTC. It yields the protein CASSVQTNEQFF.

This clonotype has a handful of counts. V usage is TRBV27 and J usage is TRBJ2-1; the D gene is possibly TRBD1 (6 bases). The V end lost 2 bases, the J end lost 9 bases, and 11 bases lay between the germline ends. The CDR3 contains 13 residues. Germline V lookup: CDR1 MNHEY, CDR2 SMNVEV (reference sequence). CDR3 loop: CASSLPPRGEQFF. CDR3 DNA sequence: TGTGCCAGCAGTTTACCCCCCAGGGGTGAGCAGTTCTTC.

This clonotype was picked up many times. The chain employs TRBV29-1 and TRBJ1-2, with D perhaps TRBD1 (5 bases). The CDR3 runs 13 residues. Between the trimmed V and J ends, which lost 6 bases and 6 bases, there was a span of 17 bases. Germline CDR1 and CDR2: SQVTM and ANQGSEA. The CDR3 DNA reads as TGCAGCGTCCCCTGGGGCGGCTCCGATGGCTACACCTTC. This translates into CSVPWGGSDGYTF.

In its sample, this clonotype was seen many times. The chain couples TRBV18 to TRBJ2-7; 7 bases map to TRBD1. The germline V gene has CDR1 KGHSH and CDR2 LQKENI. V shed 5 bases and J 5 bases; nucleotides not matched to a gene: 3. This CDR3 is built from 12 residues. The CDR3 loop is CASSSTGNEQYF. Written as DNA, the CDR3 is TGTGCCAGCTCATCGACAGGGAACGAGCAGTACTTC.

This clonotype came up a few times. This chain uses TRBV3-1 with TRBJ1-2, with 11 positions matching TRBD1. From germline, CDR1 is LGHDT and CDR2 YNNKEL (reference sequence). Trimming removed 4 bases from V and 0 bases from J; junction bases left unmatched: 10. This CDR3 is built from 18 residues. The chain's CDR3 is CASSRIGDRGVSNYGYTF. The DNA of the CDR3 is TGTGCCAGCAGCCGCATAGGGGACAGGGGGGTTTCTAACTATGGCTACACCTTC.

V usage is TRBV12-3 or TRBV12-4 and J usage is TRBJ1-6, with 7 bases matching TRBD1. Unmatched junction bases numbered 4, after V lost 5 bases and J lost 9 bases. The CDR3 loop spans 13 amino acids. The CDR3 coding sequence is TGTGCCAGCAGTCCCGGGACAGCTTCACCCCTCCACTTT. Residues: CASSPGTASPLHF.

This clonotype was observed a handful of times. The chain is built from TRBV9 and TRBJ2-5; 10 bases are a match to TRBD2. Germline trimming cut 0 bases from V and 1 base from J; bases unmatched to any gene: 0. The V gene's germline CDR1 is SGDLS and CDR2 YYNGEE. The CDR3 contains 15 residues. The CDR3 here is CASSVGTSGQETQYF. As DNA, the CDR3 is TGTGCCAGCAGCGTAGGGACTAGCGGCCAAGAGACCCAGTACTTC.

The rearrangement links TRBV19 to TRBJ2-5; TRBD1 or TRBD2 may be the D gene (5 bases each). V lost 6 bases, J lost 7 bases, and 15 bases lay in between. Germline values: CDR1 LNHDA, CDR2 SQIVND (reference sequence). The CDR3 contains 13 residues. The DNA for the CDR3 is TGTGCCAGTAGCCCCGGGACGCCGTGGACCCAGTACTTC. This sequence encodes CASSPGTPWTQYF. The full variable domain, in which reference TRBV19 and TRBJ2-5 provide the parts outside the CDR3, is DGGITQSPKYLFRKEGQNVTLSCEQNLNHDAMYWYRQDPGQGLRLIYYSQIVNDFQKGDIAEGYSVSREKKESFPLTVTSAQKNPTAFYLCASSPGTPWTQYFGPGTRLLVL.

This clonotype was detected many times. DNA for the CDR3: TGTGCCAGCAGCCGGGGGGCTCCTGGTTTGGCTGAAGCTTTCTTT. Translating gives CASSRGAPGLAEAFF. The J gene is TRBJ1-1, the V gene TRBV5-5; D might be TRBD1 (6 bases). The CDR3 is 15 amino acids. The V and J ends lost 4 bases and 6 bases respectively, with 19 bases between them. Germline V lookup: CDR1 SGHKS, CDR2 YYEKEE (reference sequence).

This clonotype was seen ten or more times. The chain recombines TRBV14 with TRBJ2-6; D may be TRBD1 (6 bases). From germline, CDR1 is SGHDN and CDR2 FVKESK. Trimming shortened V by 5 bases and J by 3 bases, and 11 bases separated the two germline ends. The CDR3 is 15 amino acids. The CDR3 here is CASSEGGSGANVLTF. The CDR3 coding sequence is TGTGCCAGCAGCGAAGGGGGAAGTGGGGCCAACGTCCTGACTTTC. Full variable domain (remainder filled in from reference TRBV14 and TRBJ2-6): EAGVTQFPSHSVIEKGQTVTLRCDPISGHDNLYWYRRVMGKEIKFLLHFVKESKQDESGMPNNRFLAERTGGTYSTLKVQPAELEDSGVYFCASSEGGSGANVLTFGAGSRLTVL.

V gene TRBV10-3 combines with J gene TRBJ1-2; unclear D gene. The V gene's germline CDR1 is ENHRY and CDR2 SYGVKD. V was clipped by 6 bases and J by 5 bases, with 13 bases between them. The CDR3 has 13 residues. The DNA of the CDR3 is TGTGCCATCAGGACGAGGTCGAGGTATGGCTACACCTTC. Its protein product is CAIRTRSRYGYTF.

This clonotype was observed at least ten times. The chain couples TRBV6-2 or TRBV6-3 to TRBJ2-7; no clear D gene. Trimming stripped 2 bases from V and 0 bases from J, with 11 bases between. The CDR3 is 15 amino acids. Germline assignment: CDR1 MNHEY and CDR2 SVGEGT. The CDR3 sequence is CASSYQLDGSYEQYF. The DNA of the CDR3 is TGTGCCAGCAGTTACCAATTGGACGGCTCCTACGAGCAGTACTTC.

There are many counts of this clonotype. The chain has TRBV5-5 and TRBJ2-2, with D tentatively TRBD1 or TRBD2 (5 bases each). CDR1 is SGHKS, CDR2 YYEKEE, per germline (reference sequence). The CDR3 has 19 amino acids. V lost 4 bases and J lost 0, with 22 bases in between. CDR3 in amino acids: CASSALGRTRGANTGELFF. The CDR3 DNA reads as TGTGCCAGCAGCGCTCTAGGGAGAACCCGGGGCGCGAACACCGGGGAGCTGTTTTTT.

This clonotype was counted a few times. This chain links TRBV2 with TRBJ1-1, with D tentatively TRBD1 (6 bases). The germline CDR1 and CDR2 sequences are SNHLY and FYNNEI. The V gene lost 6 bases and the J gene lost 3 bases, with 11 bases spanning the gap. The CDR3 covers 13 residues. CDR3 DNA: TGTGCCAGCAGGGACAGTGGGGACACTGAAGCTTTCTTT. Its protein product is CASRDSGDTEAFF.

There are many counts of this clonotype. The chain couples TRBV7-2 to TRBJ2-2, with D perhaps given as TRBD1 or TRBD2 (6 bases each). The CDR3 sequence is 15 residues long. Germline values: CDR1 SGHTA, CDR2 FQGNSA. The V and J ends lost 4 bases and 5 bases respectively, with 14 bases between them. CDR3 DNA sequence: TGTGCCAGCAGCTCCTTACTAGGGGGGACCGGGGAGCTGTTTTTT. Translation: CASSSLLGGTGELFF.

The sample holds many counts of this clonotype. The chain uses TRBV5-6 and TRBJ1-2; no reliable D call. Between the trimmed V and J ends, which lost 2 bases and 1 base, there was a span of 12 bases. In germline, CDR1 is SGHDT, CDR2 YYEEEE. This CDR3 has 15 residues. The CDR3: CASSFVVEFNYGYTF. The CDR3 DNA reads TGTGCCAGCAGCTTTGTGGTAGAATTTAACTATGGCTACACCTTC. The entire variable domain, with the rest obtained from reference TRBV5-6 and TRBJ1-2, is as follows: DAGVTQSPTHLIKTRGQQVTLRCSPKSGHDTVSWYQQALGQGPQFIFQYYEEEERQRGNFPDRFSGHQFPNYSSELNVNALLLGDSALYLCASSFVVEFNYGYTFGSGTRLTVV.